The 6 T cell receptor beta chains below all came from one sample that was sequenced in a study of CD8+ T cells in alopecia areata. In each case, RNA was isolated and then reverse transcribed into cDNA as the sequencing template. The table came from immunoSEQ multiplex PCR; TCRdb's copy has only in-frame clones and leaves some out. The table records 90,000 to 100,000 clones, 35% to 45% of them present only once. The sample comprised CD4+ T cells sorted from blood. These receptors all stem from a human donor with alopecia areata.

This clone has more than one count but fewer than ten. The rearrangement joins TRBV2 to TRBJ2-7; TRBD1 matches 7 bases. Trimming at V came to 2 bases and at J to 4 bases, leaving 8 bases not matched to a gene. Germline lookup yields CDR1 SNHLY and CDR2 FYNNEI. The CDR3 totals 15 residues. CDR3 in amino acids: CASSENEAGGYEQYF. Here the CDR3 DNA reads TGTGCCAGCAGTGAAAATGAGGCAGGGGGTTACGAGCAGTACTTC.

In this sample, this clone turned up a few times. This chain connects TRBV2 to TRBJ2-4; no clear D gene. The germline gives CDR1 SNHLY, CDR2 FYNNEI. The V gene lost 4 bases and the J gene lost 0 bases, with 10 bases spanning the gap. This CDR3 is built from 15 residues. The CDR3 loop reads CASSAHFLAKNIQYF. The DNA of the CDR3 is TGTGCCAGCAGTGCACACTTCCTAGCCAAAAACATTCAGTACTTC.

The V call is TRBV6-1, the J call TRBJ2-3, with 8 positions matching TRBD2. Trimming took 1 base from V and 9 from J; bases not matched to a gene: 12. Germline CDR1 MNHNS, CDR2 SASEGT. CDR3 size: 16 residues. The CDR3 loop is CASSEVAGGPPRTQYF. CDR3 sequence (DNA): TGTGCCAGCAGTGAAGTTGCGGGGGGCCCCCCCCGCACGCAGTATTTT.

The chain has TRBV2 and TRBJ2-5; D may be TRBD2 (6 bases). Trimming removed 7 bases from V and 0 bases from J, with 9 bases in between. Germline V CDR1 and CDR2: SNHLY, FYNNEI. The CDR3 runs to 13 residues. CDR3 coding DNA: TGTGCCAGCACAAGCGGGTACCAAGAGACCCAGTACTTC. It encodes CASTSGYQETQYF.

This chain uses TRBV18 with TRBJ2-5; D might be TRBD1 (6 bases). The CDR3 totals 14 residues. V lost 4 bases, J lost 1 base, and 10 bases lay in between. CDR1 is KGHSH, CDR2 LQKENI, per germline. The CDR3 sequence: CASSLTGFQETQYF. In DNA, the CDR3 is TGTGCCAGCTCACTAACAGGGTTCCAAGAGACCCAGTACTTC.

The table lists this clone with a few counts. The V gene is TRBV7-4, the J gene TRBJ2-1, with 7 bases that match TRBD2. There are 18 residues in the CDR3. V gave up 1 base and J gave up 9 bases; unmatched junction bases: 18. Germline V gene lookup returns CDR1 SGHVT and CDR2 SQSDAQ. CDR3 in DNA: TGTGCCAGCAGCTTAGTCCCACCGGGACTATCAGCTTGCGGTGAGCAGTTCTTC. Its translation is CASSLVPPGLSACGEQFF.